This section outlines one T cell receptor (beta chain) sequence together with its context. What it recognizes is unknown. This sample is drawn from a study of T cell repertoires in cytomegalovirus infection. In the study overall: Public TCR beta signatures marked donors with CMV infection and the matching HLA.

TCRdb redid the calling of the reads with MiXCR, one entry per CDR3 protein. This table holds approximately 49,000 distinct CDR3 sequences, around 18% found once. The length of the CDR3 is 14 residues. Losses at the gene ends were 6 bases for V and 7 bases for J; bases not matched to a gene: 6. The V and J genes are TRBV12-3 or TRBV12-4 and TRBJ1-6, with 7 bases fitting TRBD1. The sequenced sample was CD8+ T cells from cultured PBMCs, obtained from culture after CMV antigen stimulation. The receptor comes from a human donor in good health (CMV status not recorded). Some clones in this sample may be carry-over from other donors' samples. The CDR3 coding sequence is TGTGCCAGCAGAGACAGGGTAACGAATTCACCCCTCCACTTT. Residues: CASRDRVTNSPLHF.